This T cell receptor beta chain appears in the sequencing data of a study of Ad26.COV2.S vaccination and SARS-CoV-2 variants (dated by TCRdb to about 2021). Some background on the complete study: Donors in the vaccine arm were drawn from COV1001, a multicentre, randomized, double-blind, placebo-controlled phase I-IIa trial testing Ad26.COV2.S in healthy adults. Ad26.COV2.S was administered intramuscularly at a dose of 5x10^10 or 1x10^11 viral particles, either as one shot or as two shots given 56 days apart. The specificity and breadth of SARS-CoV-2-reactive T cell receptors after Ad26.COV2.S vaccination were assessed by TCRbeta repertoire sequencing. The TCR-sequenced set comprised approximately 30 samples: approximately 20 Ad26.COV2.S vaccine recipients, 5 placebo recipients and 8 SARS-CoV-2 convalescent individuals. Participants in the trial were split at random into five groups of five each, receiving low-dose or high-dose Ad26.COV2.S once or twice, or else placebo on both occasions. Investigators remained blinded to trial group allocation during experiments and outcome assessment.

The immunoSEQ Assay was the method used to sequence TCRbeta CDR3 regions. After extraction, genomic DNA underwent amplification by bias-controlled multiplex PCR, followed by high-throughput sequencing. Regarding the original processing steps: Collapsing and filtering of sequences were performed to quantify the absolute abundance of each unique TCRbeta CDR3 region. T cell fraction was estimated by normalization of TCRbeta template counts to usable DNA, with usable DNA being measured through amplification of reference genes present in all nucleated cells. Repertoire TCRs were annotated as SARS-CoV-2-specific when V gene, CDR3 amino acid sequence and J gene were exactly matched to a known reactive TCR set. The reference SARS-CoV-2 TCR set was derived from MIRA and filtered for enrichment in COVID-19-positive ImmuneCODE repertoires, a step that removed public or cross-reactive TCRs. Using the MIRA antigens, annotated TCRs were further analysed by specific ORF or by position within an ORF. Breadth was defined as the number of annotated unique rearrangements divided by the total number of unique productive rearrangements, and depth was defined as the summed frequency of the annotated unique rearrangements. Group comparisons of TCR breadth used two-sided Wilcoxon rank-sum tests. TCRdb stores this immuneACCESS table with in-frame sequences only. Part of the clones is absent; in the studies checked, under half of the shortfall reflects unresolved V genes, and no reason is known for the rest. The V and J calls and clone size were taken over from that table, and D and trimming were inferred from the DNA. The sample data list roughly 300,000 clones, and 88% of these were observed just once. The ten largest clones represent 6.4% of the sample.

Overall study results and their limits: Substantial breadth of spike-specific CD8+ and CD4+ T cell responses was reported after vaccination. Vaccine and placebo recipients had comparable non-spike TCR breadth, which fits with the vaccine containing only spike. Spike-specific TCR breadth was higher in Ad26.COV2.S recipients than in placebo recipients (P = 0.0014). According to the authors, total T cell responses may have been underestimated by the TCR breadth and depth analyses. The study was not powered for comparison of responses between vaccine doses or regimens.

This sample's treatment or condition label indicates: around 19 received Ad26.COV2.S at low or high dose, single or two shots; several received placebo; per-sample allocation not given. For vaccine and placebo recipients, the sequenced repertoires came from samples collected on day 63 after the first injection. Between 29 July and 7 August 2020, Cohort 1b enrolled about 27 adults aged 18-55 years at one site in Boston, USA. Ad26.COV2.S consisted of a replication-incompetent adenovirus type 26 vector by which a prefusion-stabilized SARS-CoV-2 spike protein from the original Wuhan strain was expressed. In regard to this clone: Its antigen is currently not known. Base qualities are not at hand, and no much larger clone is one base apart.

The germline V gene encodes CDR1 SGHRS and CDR2 YFSETQ. V loses 0 bases of germline sequence and J loses 14 bases, and the interval between the two ends is 9 bases. CDR3 length: 11 amino acids, cysteine to phenylalanine. Kept here is only the CDR3 DNA, which spans 33 bases and is read in frame from base 1. The TCR comes from a person aged 18-60 years who received the Ad26.COV2.S COVID-19 vaccine or a placebo. Here the sequenced sample was peripheral blood, taken in a trial of Ad26.COV2.S vaccine versus placebo. The receptor chain draws on TRBV5-1 and TRBJ2-1, with an unclear D gene assignment. The CDR3 loop reads CASSLASDKFF. Read as DNA, the sequence is TGCGCCAGCAGCTTGGCGTCAGATAAGTTCTTC.